This note documents a single T cell receptor (beta chain) sequence. Its antigen is unknown. Use of 60 Vbeta and 13 Jbeta primers characterized the PCR. Some clones are missing from TCRdb's copy, which holds only in-frame ones; the method was immunoSEQ multiplex PCR. This sample yields 120,000 or so clones, of which about 68% are seen a single time; 4% belongs to the top ten. Per the germline V gene, CDR1 is SGHRS and CDR2 is YFSETQ. This CDR3 has 16 residues. V trimming: 0 bases; J trimming: 5 bases; junction bases outside the gene matches: 5. The sample is drawn from a study of cytomegalovirus exposure and HLA in healthy donors. Study-wide results and limits: The likely explanation for a cluster of highly shared sequence variants was sequencing artifact. The authors later linked a missense DCLRE1C variant to TCR beta V- and J-gene trimming. Most TCRs appeared rarely, but some public TCRs recurred in many donors.

This TCR came from a man aged 40-49 years in good health and CMV-seropositive. The material sequenced was PBMCs. V usage is TRBV5-1 and J usage is TRBJ2-5; 12 bases are a match to TRBD2. CDR3 nucleotides: TGCGCCAGCAGCTTGGGGACTAGCGGGAAGCGTGAGACCCAGTACTTC. Translating gives CASSLGTSGKRETQYF.